These 14 T cell receptor beta chains came from one sample sequenced in a study of blood T cell repertoires in COVID-19. The method was immunoSEQ multiplex PCR; TCRdb's version includes in-frame clones alone and lacks a portion of them. The sample consists of roughly 200,000 clones, around 86% of them appearing once. Sequences were obtained from PBMCs or T cells enriched from blood (not recorded which). The receptors stem from a woman in her 30s who had recovered from COVID-19.

The chain is built from TRBV5-1 and TRBJ1-2; 9 bases agree with TRBD1. J lost 7 bases, V lost 2 bases, and 6 bases had no gene match. From germline, CDR1 is SGHRS and CDR2 YFSETQ. The CDR3 contains 14 residues. For the CDR3, the DNA is TGCGCCAGCAGCTTCCCCGGGACAGGGAGTGGCTACACCTTC. This gives the protein CASSFPGTGSGYTF.

V gene TRBV5-4 combines with J gene TRBJ2-1; 8 nucleotides align to TRBD2. Germline lookup yields CDR1 SGHNT and CDR2 YYREEE (reference sequence). The junction had 8 bases not matched to a gene; V was cut back by 1 base and J by 5 bases. CDR3 length: 16 amino acids. CDR3 coding DNA: TGTGCCAGCAGCTTGCCTCAGCGGGAGCACAACAATGAGCAGTTCTTC. This encodes CASSLPQREHNNEQFF.

The rearrangement joins TRBV14 to TRBJ2-5, with TRBD1 matching 7 bases. Per germline, CDR1 SGHDN and CDR2 FVKESK. V lost 4 bases and J lost 2; bases outside the gene matches: 4. This CDR3 has 14 residues. The CDR3 protein is CASSLGQPQETQYF. In nucleotides, the CDR3 is TGTGCCAGCAGCCTGGGACAGCCACAAGAGACCCAGTACTTC.

This clone showed up just once. The chain uses TRBV27 and TRBJ2-2, with a weak D call TRBD2 (6 bases). Deletions cut 10 bases from V and 3 bases from J, with 21 bases between. The CDR3 consists of 16 residues. Germline CDR1 MNHEY, CDR2 SMNVEV (reference sequence). The CDR3 coding sequence is TGTGCCACCCGCGAACCCTGGGGGGTCGACACCGGGGAGCTGTTTTTT. It translates to CATREPWGVDTGELFF.

This clone is a singleton in its sample. The CDR3 loop is CASSLRSGSYTGELFF. CDR3 nucleotides: TGTGCCAGCAGCTTAAGGAGCGGGAGTTACACCGGGGAGCTGTTTTTT. V gene TRBV11-2 combines with J gene TRBJ2-2; 8 nucleotides agree with TRBD2. The germline CDR1 and CDR2 sequences are SGHAT and FQNNGV. J was trimmed by 3 bases and V by 2 bases; bases with no gene match: 5. The CDR3 has 16 amino acids.

The chain's CDR3 is CASRGQQSGELFF. Written as DNA, the CDR3 is TGTGCCAGCCGTGGACAGCAGTCCGGGGAGCTGTTTTTT. V gene TRBV3-1 (or the pseudogene TRBV3-2) combines with J gene TRBJ2-2; the D gene is possibly TRBD1 (6 bases). This CDR3 region has 13 residues. The ends were cut back, 8 bases at V and 6 bases at J, with 13 bases in the middle. The germline CDR1 and CDR2 sequences are LGHDT and YNNKEL (reference sequence).

The rearrangement links TRBV27 to TRBJ2-3, with 7 bases lining up with TRBD2. J was trimmed by 1 base and V by 8 bases; bases with no gene match: 9. This CDR3 contains 15 residues. Looked up from germline, CDR1 is MNHEY and CDR2 is SMNVEV (reference sequence). The CDR3 region is CASQRGGWGTDTQYF. CDR3 sequence (DNA): TGTGCCAGCCAACGGGGAGGGTGGGGCACAGATACGCAGTATTTT.

This clone was detected only once. The chain couples TRBV19 to TRBJ1-5; 7 bases fit TRBD1. The CDR3 has 16 residues. The germline CDR1 and CDR2 sequences are LNHDA and SQIVND (reference sequence). V shed 3 bases and J 3 bases; nucleotides not matched to a gene: 8. In DNA, the CDR3 is TGTGCCAGTAGTATTTCGGGCAGGGGGGACAATCAGCCCCAGCATTTT. It is translated as CASSISGRGDNQPQHF.

The J gene is TRBJ2-7, the V gene TRBV18; D may be TRBD1 (6 bases). The germline CDR1 and CDR2 sequences are KGHSH and LQKENI. This CDR3 has 15 residues. The V and J ends lost 5 bases and 5 bases respectively, with 19 bases between them. Written as DNA, the CDR3 is TGTGCCAGCTCATTAGGGGGATATGAGCGCCACGAGCAGTACTTC. It encodes CASSLGGYERHEQYF. The whole variable domain, filled in from reference TRBV18 and TRBJ2-7, reads NAGVMQNPRHLVRRRGQEARLRCSPMKGHSHVYWYRQLPEEGLKFMVYLQKENIIDESGMPKERFSAEFPKEGPSILRIQQVVRGDSAAYFCASSLGGYERHEQYFGPGTRLTVT.

The V and J genes are TRBV7-3 and TRBJ2-2; 9 nucleotides line up with TRBD1. The CDR3 covers 16 residues. CDR1 is SGHTA and CDR2 is FQGTGA in the germline V gene. J lost 0 bases, V lost 4 bases, and 3 bases had no gene match. Here the CDR3 DNA reads TGTGCCAGCAGCTCCCGGACAGGGGCGAACACCGGGGAGCTGTTTTTT. Residues: CASSSRTGANTGELFF.

V is TRBV21-1 and J is TRBJ1-1. TRBV21-1 represents a pseudogene. The CDR3 sequence is 15 residues long. The CDR3 DNA reads TGTGCCAGCAGCAAAGTGGGCAGAGGAGGCACTGAAGCTTTCTTT. Translated, it gives CASSKVGRGGTEAFF.

The DNA for the CDR3 is TGTGCCAGCAGTTCCTTGACTAGCGGGAGAGACATTCAGTACTTC. Amino acids: CASSSLTSGRDIQYF. The rearrangement links TRBV27 to TRBJ2-4, with 12 bases identical to TRBD2. The CDR3 is 15 amino acids. The germline V gene has CDR1 MNHEY and CDR2 SMNVEV (reference sequence). J gave up 8 bases and V 4 bases, and 6 bases lay outside the gene matches.

The rearrangement uses TRBV27 and TRBJ1-1; D perhaps matches TRBD1 (5 bases). V lost 0 bases to trimming and J lost 3 bases, with 14 bases between them. CDR3 length equals 16 residues. The germline gives CDR1 MNHEY, CDR2 SMNVEV (reference sequence). The chain's CDR3 is CASSLSAAGLYTEAFF. The CDR3 DNA is TGTGCCAGCAGTTTATCGGCGGCAGGGTTATACACTGAAGCTTTCTTT.

This clone occurred once. CDR3 protein: CASSPGTGDSDTQYF. The CDR3 DNA reads as TGTGCCAGCAGCCCGGGGACAGGGGATTCAGATACGCAGTATTTT. The V call is TRBV4-2, the J call TRBJ2-3; 10 bases line up with TRBD1. Germline lookup yields CDR1 LGHNA and CDR2 YNFKEQ. Trimming at V came to 4 bases and at J to 4 bases, leaving 5 bases not matched to a gene. The CDR3 covers 15 residues.